Shown below are 9 T cell receptor beta chains from a single sample sequenced in a study of cytomegalovirus exposure and HLA in healthy donors. PCR was performed using 60 Vbeta and 13 Jbeta primers. The table came from immunoSEQ multiplex PCR; TCRdb's copy has only in-frame clones and leaves some out. The sample contains 200,000 to 250,000 clones, around 80% of which appear only once. Input material: PBMCs. The receptor source for this set is a woman in her 40s in good health and CMV-seronegative.

The chain recombines TRBV7-3 with TRBJ1-1; D unclear. CDR1 and CDR2 from the germline V gene are SGHTA and FQGTGA. The CDR3 is made up of 13 amino acids. Trimming removed 6 bases at V and 4 bases at J, with 12 bases between. The CDR3 protein is CASRRELGTEAFF. DNA for the CDR3: TGTGCCAGCAGGCGGGAGCTGGGCACTGAAGCTTTCTTT.

The V and J genes are TRBV19 and TRBJ1-1, with D perhaps TRBD1 (5 bases). The CDR3 consists of 15 residues. V was pared by 0 bases and J by 5 bases, with 13 bases between. CDR1 and CDR2 (germline): LNHDA, SQIVND (reference sequence). The CDR3 loop is CASSIDSGSGTEAFF. CDR3 nucleotides: TGTGCCAGTAGTATAGATTCAGGGAGCGGGACTGAAGCTTTCTTT. Supplemented by reference TRBV19 and TRBJ1-1, the full variable domain reads DGGITQSPKYLFRKEGQNVTLSCEQNLNHDAMYWYRQDPGQGLRLIYYSQIVNDFQKGDIAEGYSVSREKKESFPLTVTSAQKNPTAFYLCASSIDSGSGTEAFFGQGTRLTVV.

The chain links TRBV10-3 to TRBJ1-4, with a tentative D call TRBD1 (6 bases). V shed 10 bases and J shed 2 bases, with 14 bases lying between them. Germline CDR1 is ENHRY and CDR2 is SYGVKD. This CDR3 spans 14 amino acids. As DNA, the CDR3 is TGTGCCACCGCGCCCAGGGGCACTAATGAAAAACTGTTTTTT. This gives the protein CATAPRGTNEKLFF.

The chain has TRBV9 and TRBJ2-1; D is unclear. The CDR3 length is 15 residues. Germline CDR1 and CDR2: SGDLS and YYNGEE. The V end was cut by 0 bases, the J end by 2 bases, with 9 bases between. This chain's CDR3 is CASSVAPNTYNEQFF. DNA for the CDR3: TGTGCCAGCAGCGTAGCGCCAAACACCTACAATGAGCAGTTCTTC.

J is TRBJ1-2 and V is TRBV7-2; 11 bases are a match to TRBD1. Per germline, CDR1 SGHTA and CDR2 FQGNSA. The trim removed 5 bases at V and 7 bases at J, leaving 6 bases unmatched. The CDR3 is 14 amino acids. Here the CDR3 reads CASSRDRGTIGYTF. CDR3 DNA sequence: TGTGCCAGCAGCCGGGACAGGGGGACTATTGGCTACACCTTC.

V is TRBV5-6 and J is TRBJ1-6; no definite D call. CDR1 SGHDT and CDR2 YYEEEE come from the germline V gene. V lost 2 bases, J lost 7 bases, and 13 bases lay in between. The CDR3 covers 15 residues. In nucleotides, the CDR3 is TGTGCCAGCAGCTTTTTGGAGGCTTACAATTCACCCCTCCACTTT. This encodes CASSFLEAYNSPLHF.

This clone appeared a few times. The chain couples TRBV14 to TRBJ2-1, with TRBD2 matching over 15 bases. V lost 4 bases to trimming and J lost 4 bases; unmatched junction nucleotides: 2. The germline V gene encodes CDR1 SGHDN and CDR2 FVKESK. This CDR3 has 16 residues. CDR3: CASSRTSGGAYNEQFF. The CDR3 DNA reads TGTGCCAGCAGCCGGACTAGCGGGGGGGCTTACAATGAGCAGTTCTTC.

The V and J genes are TRBV5-1 and TRBJ1-3; D is uncertain. The CDR3 length is 15 residues. V lost 4 bases to trimming and J lost 0 bases, with 11 bases between them. Per the germline V gene, CDR1 is SGHRS and CDR2 is YFSETQ. The CDR3 loop reads CASSPSPGSGNTIYF. The CDR3 nucleotides are TGCGCCAGCAGCCCCTCCCCGGGCTCTGGAAACACCATATATTTT.

This clone has only a few counts. The rearrangement uses TRBV7-9 and TRBJ1-4; 10 bases fit TRBD1. The ends lost 5 bases at V and 8 bases at J; junction bases unmatched: 14. CDR1 SEHNR and CDR2 FQNEAQ come from the germline V gene (reference sequence). The CDR3 is 17 residues long. In DNA, the CDR3 is TGTGCCAGCAGCCCGGGGGGACAGGGGCTTTTTCGAGAAAAACTGTTTTTT. Its translation is CASSPGGQGLFREKLFF.